The source of this TCR beta chain is a study of blood T cell repertoires in COVID-19. Sequencing used immunoSEQ multiplex PCR; TCRdb keeps in-frame clones, though not all of them. The top ten hold around 18% of the sample, which has a few hundred thousand clones, about 85% seen once. Germline CDR1 and CDR2: SGHTA and FQGNSA. V was cut by 1 base and J by 7 bases, with 7 bases left in between. The CDR3 runs to 13 residues. Sequencing was carried out using peripheral blood. This chain links TRBV7-2 with TRBJ1-4; no clear D gene. The source of this sequence is a woman of 80 years or more with active or convalescent COVID-19. The CDR3 region is CASSLDGFEKLFF. The CDR3 bases are TGTGCCAGCAGCTTAGACGGTTTTGAAAAACTGTTTTTT.